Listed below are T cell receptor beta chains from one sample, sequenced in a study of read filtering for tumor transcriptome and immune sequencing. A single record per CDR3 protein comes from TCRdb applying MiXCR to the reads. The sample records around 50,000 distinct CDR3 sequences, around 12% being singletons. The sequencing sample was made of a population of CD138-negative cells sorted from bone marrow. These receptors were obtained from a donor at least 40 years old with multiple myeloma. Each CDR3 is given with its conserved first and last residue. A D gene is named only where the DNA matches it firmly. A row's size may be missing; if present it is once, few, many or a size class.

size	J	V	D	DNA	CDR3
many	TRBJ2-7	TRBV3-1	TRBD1	TGTGCCAGCAGCCGACAGGGTTGGAACGAGCAGTACTTC	CASSRQGWNEQYF
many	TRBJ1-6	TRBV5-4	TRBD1	TGTGCCAGCAGCTTGCTGGACAGGGGCCATTCACCCCTCCACTTT	CASSLLDRGHSPLHF
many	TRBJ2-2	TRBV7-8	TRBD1	TGTGCCAGCAGCTTATTTGGGACAGATCTCACCGGGGAGCTGTTTTTT	CASSLFGTDLTGELFF
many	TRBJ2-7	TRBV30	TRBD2	TGTGCCTGGAGCCGCGCTAGCGGCGGATCCTACGAGCAGTACTTC	CAWSRASGGSYEQYF
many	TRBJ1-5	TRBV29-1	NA	TGCAGCGTTAATACAGGGAATCAGCCCCAGCATTTT	CSVNTGNQPQHF
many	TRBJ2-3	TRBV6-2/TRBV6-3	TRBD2	TGTGCCACCCGACTAGCGGGGGGCACAGATACGCAGTATTTT	CATRLAGGTDTQYF
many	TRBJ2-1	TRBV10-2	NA	TGCGCCAGCAGTGAGACCAGGGCCCAGTTCTTC	CASSETRAQFF
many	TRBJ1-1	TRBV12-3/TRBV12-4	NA	TGTGCCAGCAGTTTAGTCGGTCGGAGTTCTGAAGCTTTCTTT	CASSLVGRSSEAFF
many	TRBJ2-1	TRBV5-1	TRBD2	TGCGCCAGCAGCTCACTAGCGGGAGCTGACAATGAGCAGTTCTTC	CASSSLAGADNEQFF
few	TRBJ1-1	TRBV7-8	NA	TGTGCCAGCAGCTCCTTGGTTGGGATGAACACTGAAGCTCTCTTT	CASSSLVGMNTEALF
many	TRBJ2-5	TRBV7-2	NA	TGTGCCAGCAGCTCGCAAGGTTGGGACCAAGAGACCCAGTACTTC	CASSSQGWDQETQYF
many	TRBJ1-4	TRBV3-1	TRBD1	TGTGCCAGCAGCCAAGCGGGACAGGGAAATGAAAAACTGTTTTTT	CASSQAGQGNEKLFF
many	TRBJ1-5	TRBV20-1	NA	TGCAGTGCTCCCCCAGGGGAATGGGGGCCCCAGCATTTT	CSAPPGEWGPQHF
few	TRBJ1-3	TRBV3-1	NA	TGTGCCAGCAGCCTCGCCCGGCTCGTTGGAAACACCATATATTTT	CASSLARLVGNTIYF
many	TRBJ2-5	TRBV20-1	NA	TGCAGTGCTAGCCGGCCAGCGGGCCGCCAAGAGACCCAGTACTTC	CSASRPAGRQETQYF
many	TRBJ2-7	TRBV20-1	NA	TGCAGTGCTATGACAGGCGCCTACGAGCAGTACTTC	CSAMTGAYEQYF
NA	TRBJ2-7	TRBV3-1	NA	TGTGCCGCGTGGCGGGGCGGCGCTTATTACTTC	CAAWRGGAYYF
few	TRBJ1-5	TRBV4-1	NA	TGCGCCAGCAGCCAAGACCCCCCGGGTTTGGGGGCCGGCCAGCCCCAGCATTTT	CASSQDPPGLGAGQPQHF
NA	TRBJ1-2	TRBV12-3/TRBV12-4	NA	TGTGCCAGCAGTTCTCCGGGCAGGGAACCTAACTATGGCTACACCTTC	CASSSPGREPNYGYTF
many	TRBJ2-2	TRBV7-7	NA	TGTGCTAGCAGCTTGGGGACGCTGGGCGCCGGGGAGCTGTTTTTT	CASSLGTLGAGELFF
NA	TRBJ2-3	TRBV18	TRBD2	TGTGCCAGCTCACCACCGGGTAGCGGGTCTGGCACAGATACGCAGTATTTT	CASSPPGSGSGTDTQYF
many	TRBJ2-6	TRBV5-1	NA	TGCGCCAGCTGGGAATCTGGGGCCAACGTCCTGACTTTC	CASWESGANVLTF
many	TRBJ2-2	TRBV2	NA	TGTGCCAGCAGTGAGACAGCGGTCACCGGGGAGCTGTTTTTT	CASSETAVTGELFF
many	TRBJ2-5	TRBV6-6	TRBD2	TGTGCCAGCAGGGACGGGGGGATCCAAGAGACCCAGTACTTC	CASRDGGIQETQYF
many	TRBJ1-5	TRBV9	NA	TGTGCCAGCAGCGCAGATCCCGATCAGCCCCAGCATTTT	CASSADPDQPQHF
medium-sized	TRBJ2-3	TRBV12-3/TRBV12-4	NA	TGTGCCAGCAGTTTCACAGCGGGCGGCACAGATACGCAGTATTTT	CASSFTAGGTDTQYF
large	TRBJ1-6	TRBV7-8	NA	TGTGCCAGCACCGGACAGTTTTATAATTCACCCCTCCACTTT	CASTGQFYNSPLHF
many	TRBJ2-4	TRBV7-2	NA	TGTGCCAGCAGCTTAGCGCCTGCCGGAGCCAAAAACATTCAGTACTTC	CASSLAPAGAKNIQYF
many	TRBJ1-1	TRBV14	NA	TGTGCCAGCAGCCAAGAGGGACCCCCGAACACTGAAGCTTTCTTT	CASSQEGPPNTEAFF
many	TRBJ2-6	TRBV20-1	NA	TGCAGTGCCAAAGAGAGACCTCTCTCTGGGGCCAACGTCCTGACTTTC	CSAKERPLSGANVLTF
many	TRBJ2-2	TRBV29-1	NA	TGCAGCGTTGACAGAGAGGGGGACACCGGGGAGCTGTTTTTT	CSVDREGDTGELFF
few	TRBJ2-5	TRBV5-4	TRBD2	TGTGCCAGCAGCTTCGGGACGGCGGGGGGGCAAGAGACCCAGTACTTC	CASSFGTAGGQETQYF
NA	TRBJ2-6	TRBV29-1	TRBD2	TGCAGCGTTGGGGGGGCTAGCGGGGTCCCCTCTGGGGCCAACGTCCTGACTTTC	CSVGGASGVPSGANVLTF
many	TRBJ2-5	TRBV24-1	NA	TGTGCCACCAGTGATATGGTGGAGACCCAGTACTTC	CATSDMVETQYF
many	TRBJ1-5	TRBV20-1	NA	TGCAGTGCTAGAGCCTCAAGGGTTTTAACAGTCAATCAGCCCCAGCATTTT	CSARASRVLTVNQPQHF
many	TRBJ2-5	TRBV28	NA	TGTGCCAGCAGTTCCCCCCGACTAGAGATTCTAGGGACCCAGTACTTC	CASSSPRLEILGTQYF
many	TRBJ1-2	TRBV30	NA	TGTGCCTGGACTGGGCAGGGCTTTGGCTACACCTTC	CAWTGQGFGYTF
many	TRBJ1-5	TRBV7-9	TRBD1	TGTGCCAGCAGCTTAACTCCGGGACAGGGGAACAATCAGCCCCAGCATTTT	CASSLTPGQGNNQPQHF
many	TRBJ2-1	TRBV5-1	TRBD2	TGCGCCAGCAGCTCCGGGACTAGCGGAAACAATGAGCAGTTCTTC	CASSSGTSGNNEQFF
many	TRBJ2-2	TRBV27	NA	TGTGCCAGCAGTTTACAGCGGGCGAACACCGGGGAGCTGTTTTTT	CASSLQRANTGELFF
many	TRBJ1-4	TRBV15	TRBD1	TGTGCCACCAGCAGAGAAGGGACAGACAATGAAAAACTGTTTTTT	CATSREGTDNEKLFF
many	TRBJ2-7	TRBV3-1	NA	TGTGCCAGCAGCCGTGAGTACGAGCAGTACTTC	CASSREYEQYF
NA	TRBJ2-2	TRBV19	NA	TGTGCCAGTAGTATGCGTCAGACCAACACCGGGGAGCTGTTTTTT	CASSMRQTNTGELFF
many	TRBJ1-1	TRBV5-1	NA	TGCGCCAGCGGAGGAGGGAGGAACCGCATGAACACTGAAGCTTTCTTT	CASGGGRNRMNTEAFF
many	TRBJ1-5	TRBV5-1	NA	TGCGCCAGCAGCCCGGGGGGCCGAAATCAGCCCCAGCATTTT	CASSPGGRNQPQHF
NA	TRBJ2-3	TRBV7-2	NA	TGTGCCAGCAGCTTAGGGATAGGAGATACGCAGTATTTT	CASSLGIGDTQYF
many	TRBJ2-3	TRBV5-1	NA	TGCGCCAGCAGCTTACAGGGTGCTAGCACAGATACGCAGTATTTT	CASSLQGASTDTQYF
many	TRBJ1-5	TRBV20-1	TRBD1	TGCAGTGCTAGAGACGCACAGGGGTCACAAAATCAGCCCCAGCATTTT	CSARDAQGSQNQPQHF
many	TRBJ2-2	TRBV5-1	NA	TGCGCCAGCAGCTTGTCGGGTTACGAGGGGACCGGGGAGCTGTTTTTT	CASSLSGYEGTGELFF
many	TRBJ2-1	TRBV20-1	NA	TGCAGTGCCACCGGGGGCTCCTACAATGAGCAGTTCTTC	CSATGGSYNEQFF
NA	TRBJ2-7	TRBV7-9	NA	TGTGCCAGCAGCCCCCGGGCTCCCTCCGAGCAGTACTTC	CASSPRAPSEQYF
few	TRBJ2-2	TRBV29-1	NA	TGCAGCGTTACCGGGACAAAGGGCTACGGGGAGCTGTTTTTT	CSVTGTKGYGELFF
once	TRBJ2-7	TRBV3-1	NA	TGTGCCGCGCCCCCAGAGGCGGTAATATCCTACGAGCAGTACTTC	CAAPPEAVISYEQYF
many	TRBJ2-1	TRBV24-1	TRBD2	TGTGCCACCAGGGGACCTAGCGGGGGGATCTACAATGAGCAGTTCTTC	CATRGPSGGIYNEQFF